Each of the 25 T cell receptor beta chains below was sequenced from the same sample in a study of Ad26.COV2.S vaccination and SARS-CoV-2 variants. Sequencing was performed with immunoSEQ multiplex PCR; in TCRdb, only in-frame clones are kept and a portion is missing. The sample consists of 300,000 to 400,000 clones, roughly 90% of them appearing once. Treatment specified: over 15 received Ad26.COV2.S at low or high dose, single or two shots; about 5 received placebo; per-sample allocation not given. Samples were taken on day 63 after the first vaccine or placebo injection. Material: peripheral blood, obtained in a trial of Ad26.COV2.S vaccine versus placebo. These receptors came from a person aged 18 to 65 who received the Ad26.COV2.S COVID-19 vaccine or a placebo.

The CDR3 sequence is CARSLASGSYEQYV. CDR3 nucleotides: TGTGCCAGAAGCTTGGCTAGCGGGAGCTACGAGCAGTACGTC. The chain combines TRBV5-3 with TRBJ2-7, with TRBD2 matching 10 bases. TRBV5-3 is an ORF for which the function is uncertain. CDR3 length: 14 residues. After removal of 0 bases from V and 3 bases from J, the junction contained 0 bases not matched to a gene.

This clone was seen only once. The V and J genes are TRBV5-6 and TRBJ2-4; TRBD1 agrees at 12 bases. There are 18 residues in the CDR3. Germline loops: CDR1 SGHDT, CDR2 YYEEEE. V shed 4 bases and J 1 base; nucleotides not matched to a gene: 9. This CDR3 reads CASSNWDRGRAAKNIQYF. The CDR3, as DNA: TGTGCCAGCAGCAACTGGGACAGGGGGCGCGCTGCCAAAAACATTCAGTACTTC.

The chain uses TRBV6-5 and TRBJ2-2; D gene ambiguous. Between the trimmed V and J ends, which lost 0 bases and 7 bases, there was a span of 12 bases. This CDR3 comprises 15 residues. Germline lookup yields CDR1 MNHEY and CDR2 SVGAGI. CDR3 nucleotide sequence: TGTGCCAGCAGTTACTCGAAGGGTGTGGGCGGGGAGCTGTTTTTT. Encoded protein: CASSYSKGVGGELFF.

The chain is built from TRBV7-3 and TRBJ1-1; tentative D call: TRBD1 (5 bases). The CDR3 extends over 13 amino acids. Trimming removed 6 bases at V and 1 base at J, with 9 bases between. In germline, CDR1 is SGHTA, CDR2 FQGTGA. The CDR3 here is CASRSGRNTEAFF. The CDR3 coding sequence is TGTGCCAGCAGGTCGGGGCGGAACACTGAAGCTTTCTTT. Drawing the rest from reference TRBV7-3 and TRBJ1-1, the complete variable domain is GAGVSQTPSNKVTEKGKYVELRCDPISGHTALYWYRQSLGQGPEFLIYFQGTGAADDSGLPNDRFFAVRPEGSVSTLKIQRTERGDSAVYLCASRSGRNTEAFFGQGTRLTVV.

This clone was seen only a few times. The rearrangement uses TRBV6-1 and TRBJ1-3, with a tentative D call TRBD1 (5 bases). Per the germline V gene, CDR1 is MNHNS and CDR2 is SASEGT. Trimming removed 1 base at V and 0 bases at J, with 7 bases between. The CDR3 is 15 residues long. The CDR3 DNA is TGTGCCAGCAGTGAAGATCAGGGCTCTGGAAACACCATATATTTT. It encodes CASSEDQGSGNTIYF.

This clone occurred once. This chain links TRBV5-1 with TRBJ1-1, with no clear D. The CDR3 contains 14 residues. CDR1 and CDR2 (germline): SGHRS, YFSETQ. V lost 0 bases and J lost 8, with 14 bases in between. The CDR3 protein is CASSLGSGLLEAFF. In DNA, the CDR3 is TGCGCCAGCAGCTTGGGGAGCGGTCTCTTAGAAGCTTTCTTT.

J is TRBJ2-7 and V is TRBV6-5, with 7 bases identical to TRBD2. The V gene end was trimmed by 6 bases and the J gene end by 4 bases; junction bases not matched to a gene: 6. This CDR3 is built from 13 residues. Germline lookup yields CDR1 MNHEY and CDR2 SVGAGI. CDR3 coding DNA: TGTGCCAGCAGGACTAGCCAGACTTACGAGCAGTACGTC. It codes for CASRTSQTYEQYV.

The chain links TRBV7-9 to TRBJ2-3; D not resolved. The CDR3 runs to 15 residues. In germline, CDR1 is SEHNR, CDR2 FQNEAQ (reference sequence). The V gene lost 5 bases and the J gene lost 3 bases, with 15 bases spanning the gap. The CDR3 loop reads CASSNPLGETDTQYF. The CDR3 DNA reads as TGTGCCAGCAGCAACCCCCTTGGGGAAACAGATACGCAGTATTTT.

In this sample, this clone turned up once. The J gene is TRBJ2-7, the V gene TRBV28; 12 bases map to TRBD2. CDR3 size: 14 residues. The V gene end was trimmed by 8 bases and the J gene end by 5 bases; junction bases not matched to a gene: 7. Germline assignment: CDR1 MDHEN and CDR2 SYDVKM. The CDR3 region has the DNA TGTGCCAGCCATCTAGCGGGGGGGCCCGACGAGCAGTACTTC. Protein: CASHLAGGPDEQYF.

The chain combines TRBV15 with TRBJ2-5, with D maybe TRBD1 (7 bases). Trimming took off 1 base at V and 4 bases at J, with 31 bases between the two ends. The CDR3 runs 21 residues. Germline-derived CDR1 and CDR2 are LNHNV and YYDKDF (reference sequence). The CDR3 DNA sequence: TGTGCCACCAGCAGAGTTCTACGCGGGACAGTCTTCGGAACCGGGGTAGAGACCCAGTACTTC. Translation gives CATSRVLRGTVFGTGVETQYF.

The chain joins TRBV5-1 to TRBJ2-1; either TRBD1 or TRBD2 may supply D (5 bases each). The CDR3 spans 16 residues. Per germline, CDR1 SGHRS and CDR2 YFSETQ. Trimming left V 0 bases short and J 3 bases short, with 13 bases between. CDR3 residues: CASSLEGTDRYNEQFF. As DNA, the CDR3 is TGCGCCAGCAGCTTGGAGGGGACCGACCGCTACAATGAGCAGTTCTTC.

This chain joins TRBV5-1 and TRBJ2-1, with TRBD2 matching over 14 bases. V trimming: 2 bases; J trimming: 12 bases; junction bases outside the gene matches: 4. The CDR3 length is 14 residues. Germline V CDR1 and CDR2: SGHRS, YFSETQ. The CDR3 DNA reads TGCGCCAGCAGCTTTGGGACTAGCGGGAGTTGGCAGTTCTTC. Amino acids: CASSFGTSGSWQFF.

This CDR3 reads CASSLTSQDTQYF. CDR3 coding DNA: TGTGCCAGCAGCTTAACTTCCCAGGATACGCAGTATTTT. The chain is built from TRBV7-3 and TRBJ2-3; D ambiguous. Trimming cost V 0 bases and J 6 bases, with 7 bases left between them. Germline assignment: CDR1 SGHTA and CDR2 FQGTGA. This CDR3 is built from 13 residues.

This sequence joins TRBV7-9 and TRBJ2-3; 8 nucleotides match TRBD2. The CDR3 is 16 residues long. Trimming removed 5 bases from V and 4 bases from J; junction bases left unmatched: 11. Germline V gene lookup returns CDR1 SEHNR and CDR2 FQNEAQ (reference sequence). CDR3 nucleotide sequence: TGTGCCAGCAGCCACGCGACTAGCGAAGAACCAGATACGCAGTATTTT. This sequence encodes CASSHATSEEPDTQYF.

CDR3 nucleotide sequence: TGTGCCAGCAGTGAACCGGGACAGGGACCCGGCTACACCTTC. It translates to CASSEPGQGPGYTF. The rearrangement uses TRBV6-1 and TRBJ1-2; 9 nucleotides align to TRBD1. Germline V lookup: CDR1 MNHNS, CDR2 SASEGT. The CDR3 sequence is 14 residues long. V lost 2 bases, J lost 8 bases, and 6 bases stayed unmatched.

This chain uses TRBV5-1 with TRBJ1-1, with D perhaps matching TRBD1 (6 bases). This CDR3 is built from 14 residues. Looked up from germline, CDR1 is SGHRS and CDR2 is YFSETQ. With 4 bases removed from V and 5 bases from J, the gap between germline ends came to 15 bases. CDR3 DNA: TGCGCCAGCAGCGTGGCGGGGACACCGACTGAAGCTTTCTTT. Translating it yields CASSVAGTPTEAFF.

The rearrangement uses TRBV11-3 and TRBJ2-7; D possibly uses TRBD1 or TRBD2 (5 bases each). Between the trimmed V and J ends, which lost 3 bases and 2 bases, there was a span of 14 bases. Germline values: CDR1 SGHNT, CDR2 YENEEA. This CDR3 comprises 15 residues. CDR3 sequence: CASSFRALGAYEQYF. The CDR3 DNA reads TGTGCCAGCAGCTTCCGGGCCCTGGGGGCCTACGAGCAGTACTTC.

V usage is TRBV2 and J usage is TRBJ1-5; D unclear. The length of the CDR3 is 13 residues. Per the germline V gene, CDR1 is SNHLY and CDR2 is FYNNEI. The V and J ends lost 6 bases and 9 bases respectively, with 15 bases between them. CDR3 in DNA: TGTGCCAGCAGCCGTTCCGCTTCGGCGCCCCAGCATTTT. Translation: CASSRSASAPQHF.

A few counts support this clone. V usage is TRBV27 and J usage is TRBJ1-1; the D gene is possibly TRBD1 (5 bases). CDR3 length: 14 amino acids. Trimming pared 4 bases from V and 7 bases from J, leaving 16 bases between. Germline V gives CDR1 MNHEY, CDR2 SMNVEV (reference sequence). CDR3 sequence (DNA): TGTGCCAGCAGTTATTTCACGGGGCACAGTGAAGCTTTCTTT. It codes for CASSYFTGHSEAFF.

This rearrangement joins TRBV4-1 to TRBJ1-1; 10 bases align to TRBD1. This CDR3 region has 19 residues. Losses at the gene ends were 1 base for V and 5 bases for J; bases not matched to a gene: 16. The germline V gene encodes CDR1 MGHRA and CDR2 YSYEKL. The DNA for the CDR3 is TGCGCCAGCAGCCAAGTCAATCCTAGACAGGGGGCTGTGGGAACTGAAGCTTTCTTT. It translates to CASSQVNPRQGAVGTEAFF.

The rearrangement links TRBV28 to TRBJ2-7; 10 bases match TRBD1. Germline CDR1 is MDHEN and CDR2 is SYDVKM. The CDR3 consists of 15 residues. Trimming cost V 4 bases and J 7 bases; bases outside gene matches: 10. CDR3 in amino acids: CASSSNDRGRYEQYV. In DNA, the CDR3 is TGTGCCAGCAGTTCTAATGACAGGGGGCGGTATGAGCAGTACGTC.

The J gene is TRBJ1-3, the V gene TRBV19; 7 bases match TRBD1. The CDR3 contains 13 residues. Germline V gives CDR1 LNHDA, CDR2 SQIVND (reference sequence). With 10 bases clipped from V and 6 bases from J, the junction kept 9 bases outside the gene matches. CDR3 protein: CATRETGTNTIYF. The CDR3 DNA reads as TGTGCCACCAGAGAGACAGGGACAAACACCATATATTTT.

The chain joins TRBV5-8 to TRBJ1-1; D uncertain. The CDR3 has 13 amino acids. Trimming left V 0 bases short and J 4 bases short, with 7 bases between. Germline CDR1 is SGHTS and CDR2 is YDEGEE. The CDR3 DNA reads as TGTGCCAGCAGCTTGGGGTCCAGCACTGAAGCTTTCTTT. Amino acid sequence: CASSLGSSTEAFF.

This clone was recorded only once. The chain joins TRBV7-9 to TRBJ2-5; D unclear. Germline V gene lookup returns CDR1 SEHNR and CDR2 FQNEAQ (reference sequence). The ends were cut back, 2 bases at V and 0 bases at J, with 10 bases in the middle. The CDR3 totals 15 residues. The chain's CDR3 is CASSLFLANQETQYF. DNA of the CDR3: TGTGCCAGCAGCTTATTCTTGGCGAACCAAGAGACCCAGTACTTC.

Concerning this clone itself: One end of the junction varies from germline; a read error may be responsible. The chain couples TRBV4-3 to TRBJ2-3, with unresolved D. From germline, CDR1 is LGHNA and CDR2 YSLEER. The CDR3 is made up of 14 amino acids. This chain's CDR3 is CASSQGRTLTDRDF. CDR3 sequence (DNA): TGCGCCAGCAGCCAAGGCCGAACCTTAACGGACCGGGATTTT.